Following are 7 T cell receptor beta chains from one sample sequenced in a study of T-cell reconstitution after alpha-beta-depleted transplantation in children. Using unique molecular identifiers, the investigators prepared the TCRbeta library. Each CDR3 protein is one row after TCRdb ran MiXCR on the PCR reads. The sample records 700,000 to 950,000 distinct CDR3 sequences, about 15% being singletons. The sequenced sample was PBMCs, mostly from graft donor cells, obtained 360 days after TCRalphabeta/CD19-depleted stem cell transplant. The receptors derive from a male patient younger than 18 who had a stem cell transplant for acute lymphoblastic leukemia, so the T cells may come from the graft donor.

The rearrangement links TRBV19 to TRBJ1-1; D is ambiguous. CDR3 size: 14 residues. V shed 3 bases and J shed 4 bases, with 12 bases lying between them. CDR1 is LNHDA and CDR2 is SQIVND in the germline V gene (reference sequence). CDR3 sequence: CASSIGGVGTEAFF. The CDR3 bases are TGTGCCAGTAGTATTGGAGGAGTGGGCACTGAAGCTTTCTTT.

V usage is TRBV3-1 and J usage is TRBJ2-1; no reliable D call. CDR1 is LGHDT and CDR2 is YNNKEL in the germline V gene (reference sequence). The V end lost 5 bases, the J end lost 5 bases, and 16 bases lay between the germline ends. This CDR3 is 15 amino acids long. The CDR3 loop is CASSNDHLYDNEQFF. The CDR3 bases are TGTGCCAGCAGCAACGACCACCTCTACGACAATGAGCAGTTCTTC.

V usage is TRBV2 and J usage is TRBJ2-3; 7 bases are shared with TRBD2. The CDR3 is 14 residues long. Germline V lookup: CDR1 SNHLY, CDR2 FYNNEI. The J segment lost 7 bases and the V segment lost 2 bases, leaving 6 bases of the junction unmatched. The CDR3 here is CASSELAEPNTQYF. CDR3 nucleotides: TGTGCCAGCAGTGAACTAGCGGAGCCCAATACGCAGTATTTT.

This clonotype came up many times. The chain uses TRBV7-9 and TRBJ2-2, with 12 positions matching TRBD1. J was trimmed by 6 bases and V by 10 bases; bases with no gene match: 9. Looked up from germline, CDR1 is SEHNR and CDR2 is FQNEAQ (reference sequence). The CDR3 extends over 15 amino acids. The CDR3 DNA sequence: TGTGCCATGATTCCGGGACAGGGGGCCCCCGGGGAGCTGTTTTTT. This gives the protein CAMIPGQGAPGELFF.

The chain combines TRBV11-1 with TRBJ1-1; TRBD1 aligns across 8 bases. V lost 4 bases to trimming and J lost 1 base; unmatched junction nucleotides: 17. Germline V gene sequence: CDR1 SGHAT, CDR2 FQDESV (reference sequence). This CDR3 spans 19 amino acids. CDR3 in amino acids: CASSSLDWVRQGRNTEAFF. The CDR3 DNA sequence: TGTGCCAGCAGCTCCCTTGATTGGGTGAGACAGGGGAGGAACACTGAAGCTTTCTTT.

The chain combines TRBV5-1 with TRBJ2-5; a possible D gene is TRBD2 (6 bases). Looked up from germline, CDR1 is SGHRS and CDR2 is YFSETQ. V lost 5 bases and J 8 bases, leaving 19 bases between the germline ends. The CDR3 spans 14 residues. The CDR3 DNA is TGCGCCAGCAGGGAGGGGAACACTTGGAGAACCCAGTACTTC. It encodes CASREGNTWRTQYF.

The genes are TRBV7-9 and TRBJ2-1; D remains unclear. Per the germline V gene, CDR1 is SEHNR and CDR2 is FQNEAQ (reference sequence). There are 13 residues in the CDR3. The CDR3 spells CAGNPPSYNEQFF. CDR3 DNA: TGTGCTGGGAACCCTCCTTCTTACAATGAGCAGTTCTTC.